The present T cell receptor beta chain was sequenced within a study of cytotoxic CD8 clonotypes in ibrutinib-treated CLL. Study as a whole: A median approximately 12 months of treatment, range 6 to 36, preceded the collection of response samples.

Sequencing used immunoSEQ multiplex PCR; TCRdb keeps in-frame clones, though not all of them. The data contain 130,000 or so clones, around three quarters of them singletons. In germline, CDR1 is SGDLS, CDR2 YYNGEE. The CDR3 contains 12 residues. Trimming stripped 4 bases from V and 9 bases from J, with 11 bases between. This TCR was recovered from a human donor with chronic lymphocytic leukemia. This rearrangement joins TRBV9 to TRBJ1-5; no clear D. Sequencing used PBMCs, obtained after 12 months of ibrutinib treatment. This CDR3 reads CASSPNDGPQHF. The CDR3 DNA follows: TGTGCCAGCAGCCCAAATGATGGGCCCCAGCATTTT.